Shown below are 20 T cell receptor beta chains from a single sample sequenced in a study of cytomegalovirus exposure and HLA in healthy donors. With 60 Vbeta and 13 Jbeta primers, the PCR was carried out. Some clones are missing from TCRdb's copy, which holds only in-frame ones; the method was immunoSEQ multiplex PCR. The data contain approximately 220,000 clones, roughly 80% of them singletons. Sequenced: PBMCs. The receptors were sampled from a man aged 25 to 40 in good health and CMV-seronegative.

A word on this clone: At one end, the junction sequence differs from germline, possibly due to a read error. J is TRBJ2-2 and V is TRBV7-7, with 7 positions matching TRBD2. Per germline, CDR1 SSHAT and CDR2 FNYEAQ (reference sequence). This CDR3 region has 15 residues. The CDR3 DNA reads TGTGCTAGCAGCTACAAAACCGGGGGGACCGGGGAGCTGTTTTTT. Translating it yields CASSYKTGGTGELFF.

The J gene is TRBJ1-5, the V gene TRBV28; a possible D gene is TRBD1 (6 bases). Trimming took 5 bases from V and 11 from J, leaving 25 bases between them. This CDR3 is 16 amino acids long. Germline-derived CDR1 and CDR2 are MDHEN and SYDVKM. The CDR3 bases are TGTGCCAGCAGTGGGCCGACAGGCCAGTTCTTGTCAGCCCAGCATTTT. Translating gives CASSGPTGQFLSAQHF.

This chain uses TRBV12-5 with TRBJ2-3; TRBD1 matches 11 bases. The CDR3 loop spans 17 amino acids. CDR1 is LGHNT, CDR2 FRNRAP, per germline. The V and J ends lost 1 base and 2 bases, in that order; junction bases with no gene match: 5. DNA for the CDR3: TGTGCTAGTGGTTTGGGGACAGGGGGCGCGAACACAGATACGCAGTATTTT. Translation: CASGLGTGGANTDTQYF.

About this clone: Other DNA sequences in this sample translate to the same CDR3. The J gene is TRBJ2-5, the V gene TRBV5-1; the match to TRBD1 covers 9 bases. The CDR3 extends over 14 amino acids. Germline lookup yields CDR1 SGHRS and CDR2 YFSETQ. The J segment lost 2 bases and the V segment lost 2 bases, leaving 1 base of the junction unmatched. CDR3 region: CASSLQGAQETQYF. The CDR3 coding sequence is TGCGCCAGCAGCTTACAGGGGGCTCAAGAGACCCAGTACTTC.

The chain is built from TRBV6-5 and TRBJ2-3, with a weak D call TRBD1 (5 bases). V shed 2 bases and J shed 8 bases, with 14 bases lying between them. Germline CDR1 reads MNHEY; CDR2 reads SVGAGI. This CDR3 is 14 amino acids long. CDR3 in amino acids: CASSYMDPQGTQYF. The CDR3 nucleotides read TGTGCCAGCAGTTACATGGACCCCCAGGGTACGCAGTATTTT.

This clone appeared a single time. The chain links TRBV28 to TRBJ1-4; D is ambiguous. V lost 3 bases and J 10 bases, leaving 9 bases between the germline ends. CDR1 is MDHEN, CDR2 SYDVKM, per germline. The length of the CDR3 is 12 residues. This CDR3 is CASSFETGKLFF. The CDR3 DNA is TGTGCCAGCAGTTTTGAGACGGGAAAACTGTTTTTT.

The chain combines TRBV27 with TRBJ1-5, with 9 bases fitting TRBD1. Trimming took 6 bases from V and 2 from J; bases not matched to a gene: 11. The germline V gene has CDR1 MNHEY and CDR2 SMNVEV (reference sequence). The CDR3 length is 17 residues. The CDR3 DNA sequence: TGTGCCAGCAGGAAAAACAGGGGGCTGGATGGCAATCAGCCCCAGCATTTT. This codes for CASRKNRGLDGNQPQHF.

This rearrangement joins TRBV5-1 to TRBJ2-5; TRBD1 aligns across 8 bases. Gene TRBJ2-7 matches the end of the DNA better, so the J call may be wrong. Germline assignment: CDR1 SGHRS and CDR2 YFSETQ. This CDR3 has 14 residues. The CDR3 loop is CASSPGQGRYEQYF. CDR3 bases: TGCGCCAGCAGCCCCGGACAGGGTCGATACGAGCAGTACTTC.

The chain's CDR3 is CASSQNQGSEAFF. The CDR3 DNA follows: TGTGCCAGCAGCCAGAACCAGGGGTCTGAAGCTTTCTTT. This chain connects TRBV4-2 to TRBJ1-1, with D perhaps matching TRBD1 (6 bases). The CDR3 runs to 13 residues. Trimming took off 3 bases at V and 6 bases at J, with 11 bases between the two ends. Germline V gene data show CDR1 as LGHNA and CDR2 as YNFKEQ.

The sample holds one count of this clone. The CDR3 loop reads CASSLRLRTSGGRVRGEQYF. The CDR3 DNA sequence: TGTGCCAGCAGTTTACGCCTACGGACTAGCGGGGGTCGTGTTCGAGGCGAGCAGTACTTC. The J gene is TRBJ2-7, the V gene TRBV28, with 13 bases aligning to TRBD2. Losses at the gene ends were 2 bases for V and 6 bases for J; bases not matched to a gene: 19. This CDR3 comprises 20 residues. From germline, CDR1 is MDHEN and CDR2 SYDVKM.

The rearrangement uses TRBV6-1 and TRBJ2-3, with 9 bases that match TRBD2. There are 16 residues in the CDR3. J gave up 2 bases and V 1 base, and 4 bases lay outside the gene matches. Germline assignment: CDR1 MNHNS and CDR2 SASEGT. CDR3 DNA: TGTGCCAGCAGTGAAGGGCGACTAGCGGTCACAGATACGCAGTATTTT. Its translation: CASSEGRLAVTDTQYF.

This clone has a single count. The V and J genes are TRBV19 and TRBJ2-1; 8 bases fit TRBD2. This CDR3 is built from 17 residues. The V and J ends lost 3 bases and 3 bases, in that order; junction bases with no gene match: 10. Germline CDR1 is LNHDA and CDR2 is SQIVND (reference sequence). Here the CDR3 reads CASSIMGSGTFYNEQFF. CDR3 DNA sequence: TGTGCCAGTAGTATTATGGGTAGCGGGACCTTCTACAATGAGCAGTTCTTC.

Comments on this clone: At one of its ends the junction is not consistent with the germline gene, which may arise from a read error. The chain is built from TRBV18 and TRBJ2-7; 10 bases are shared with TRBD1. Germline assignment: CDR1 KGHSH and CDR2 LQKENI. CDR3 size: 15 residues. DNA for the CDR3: TGTGCCAGCTCATCTGATCGGAAGACAGGGGGCCCTAAAGCCTTC. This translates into CASSSDRKTGGPKAF.

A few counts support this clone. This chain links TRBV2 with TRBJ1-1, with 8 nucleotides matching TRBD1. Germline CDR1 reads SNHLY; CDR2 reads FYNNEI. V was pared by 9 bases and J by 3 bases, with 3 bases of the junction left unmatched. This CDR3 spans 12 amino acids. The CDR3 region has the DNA TGTGCCAGGGAGGACAGGGACACTGAAGCTTTCTTT. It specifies CAREDRDTEAFF.

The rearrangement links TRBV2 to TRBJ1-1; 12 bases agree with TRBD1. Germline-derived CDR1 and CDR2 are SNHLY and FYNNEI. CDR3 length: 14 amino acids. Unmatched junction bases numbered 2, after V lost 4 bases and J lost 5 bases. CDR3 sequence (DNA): TGTGCCAGCAGTGGGGACAGGGGGCGAACTGAAGCTTTCTTT. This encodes CASSGDRGRTEAFF.

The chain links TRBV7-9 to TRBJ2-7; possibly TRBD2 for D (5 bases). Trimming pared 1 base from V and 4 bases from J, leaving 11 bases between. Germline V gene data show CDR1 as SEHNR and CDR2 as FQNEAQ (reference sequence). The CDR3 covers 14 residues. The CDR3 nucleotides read TGTGCCAGCAGCTTAGAGGAGGCTGAATACGAGCAGTACTTC. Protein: CASSLEEAEYEQYF.

The CDR3 DNA reads as TGTGCCAGCAGTTTAAACAGGGGGATGGACTCCTACGAGCAGTACTTC. It specifies CASSLNRGMDSYEQYF. The gene calls are TRBV28 and TRBJ2-7; 8 bases line up with TRBD1. J gave up 0 bases and V 2 bases, and 6 bases lay outside the gene matches. The CDR3 has 16 amino acids. Germline V gene lookup returns CDR1 MDHEN and CDR2 SYDVKM.

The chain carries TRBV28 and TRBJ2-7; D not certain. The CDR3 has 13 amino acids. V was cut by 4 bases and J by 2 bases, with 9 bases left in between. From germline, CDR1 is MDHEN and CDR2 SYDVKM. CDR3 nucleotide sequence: TGTGCCAGCAGTTCTAGGTACCCCTACGAGCAGTACTTC. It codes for CASSSRYPYEQYF.

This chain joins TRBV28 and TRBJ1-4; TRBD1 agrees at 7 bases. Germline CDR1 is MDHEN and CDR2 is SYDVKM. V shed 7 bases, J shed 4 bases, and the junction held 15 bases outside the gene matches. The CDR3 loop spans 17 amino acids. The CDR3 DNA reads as TGTGCCAGCACCCCCCACGATCGGGACAGCGATAATGAAAAACTGTTTTTT. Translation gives CASTPHDRDSDNEKLFF.

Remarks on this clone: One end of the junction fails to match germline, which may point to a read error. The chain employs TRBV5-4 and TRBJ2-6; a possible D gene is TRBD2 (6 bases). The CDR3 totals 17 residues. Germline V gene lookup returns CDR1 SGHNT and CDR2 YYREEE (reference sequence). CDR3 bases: TGTGCCAGCAGCTCTAGGGACTCCCCCTCCGGGGCCAGCGTCCTGACTTTC. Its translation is CASSSRDSPSGASVLTF.